This T cell receptor beta chain emerged from a study of shared clonotypes between healthy human individuals. Overall study findings and caveats: Naive subsets generally exceeded memory subsets in estimated richness.

The J segment lost 10 bases and the V segment lost 0 bases, leaving 6 bases of the junction unmatched. Germline CDR1 is MNHNY and CDR2 is SVGAGI (reference sequence). The CDR3 covers 15 residues. Terminally differentiated effector memory CD45RA+ cells were excluded by CCR7 positive selection of CD45RO-negative cells. On this clone itself: Its antigen is unknown.

Method: immunoSEQ multiplex PCR; TCRdb's copy keeps in-frame clones and lacks some. The sample records roughly 770,000 clones, around 96% being singletons. The rearrangement joins TRBV6-6 to TRBJ2-1; TRBD2 matches 10 bases. This TCR was recovered from a young man in good health. The sequenced sample was naive CD8+ T cells sorted from blood. CDR3 nucleotides: TGTGCCAGCAGTTACTCGTCAGCGGGAGGGCAAGAGCAGTTCTTC. Translating it yields CASSYSSAGGQEQFF.